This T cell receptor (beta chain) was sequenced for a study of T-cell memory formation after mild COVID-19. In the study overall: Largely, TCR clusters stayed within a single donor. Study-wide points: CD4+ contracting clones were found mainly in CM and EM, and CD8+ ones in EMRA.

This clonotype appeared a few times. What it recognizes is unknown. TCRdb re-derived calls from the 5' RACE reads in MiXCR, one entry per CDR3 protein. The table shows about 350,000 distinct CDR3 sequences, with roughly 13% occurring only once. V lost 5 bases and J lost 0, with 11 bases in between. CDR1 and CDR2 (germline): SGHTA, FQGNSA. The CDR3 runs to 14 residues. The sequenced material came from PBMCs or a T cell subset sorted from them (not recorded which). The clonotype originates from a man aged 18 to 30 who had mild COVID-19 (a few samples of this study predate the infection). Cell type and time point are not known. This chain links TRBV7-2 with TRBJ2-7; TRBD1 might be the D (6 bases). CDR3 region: CASSPGHLSYEQYF. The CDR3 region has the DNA TGTGCCAGCAGCCCGGGACATCTCTCCTACGAGCAGTACTTC.